The clone carrying this TCR beta chain was detected once. This sample is drawn from a study of blood T cell repertoires in COVID-19. Assay used: immunoSEQ multiplex PCR; TCRdb lists only in-frame clones, some missing. The table shows around 300,000 clones, with approximately 88% occurring only once. The CDR3 has 15 amino acids. CDR1 is MNHEY, CDR2 SVGAGI, per germline. V lost 6 bases to trimming and J lost 2 bases, with 11 bases between them. This sequence joins TRBV6-5 and TRBJ2-6; tentatively, D is TRBD2 (5 bases). The clonotype was recovered from a woman aged 25 to 39 with COVID-19, enrolled during active disease. Sample: peripheral blood. DNA for the CDR3: TGTGCCAGCAGCAAACCAGCGGCTGGGGCCAACGTCCTGACTTTC. It encodes CASSKPAAGANVLTF.